The 32 T cell receptor beta chains reported below all come from one sample, sequenced in a study of OX40 agonist ivuxolimab in advanced cancers. Clones were sequenced by immunoSEQ multiplex PCR, and TCRdb holds only the in-frame ones, with some missing. The table shows about 120,000 clones, with around 93% occurring only once. The input for sequencing was CD4+ or CD8+ T cells sorted from blood, taken in a trial of the OX40 agonist ivuxolimab. The origin of the receptors is an adult with an advanced solid tumor such as melanoma, head and neck, liver or kidney cancer.

This clone was counted a single time. This chain connects TRBV28 to TRBJ2-1; 10 bases are shared with TRBD2. V lost 6 bases and J lost 2; bases outside the gene matches: 19. CDR1 MDHEN and CDR2 SYDVKM come from the germline V gene. The CDR3 covers 20 residues. The CDR3 region has the DNA TGTGCCAGCAGGAAACAATCGGGACTAGCGAACCTTCCCACCTACAATGAGCAGTTCTTC. This encodes CASRKQSGLANLPTYNEQFF.

V is TRBV6-5 and J is TRBJ2-7; D might be TRBD1 (5 bases). The length of the CDR3 is 12 residues. Trimming removed 7 bases from V and 2 bases from J, with 9 bases in between. In germline, CDR1 is MNHEY, CDR2 SVGAGI. The CDR3 DNA follows: TGTGCCAGCACCCTGGGGCCCTACGAGCAGTACTTC. Its protein is CASTLGPYEQYF.

This chain joins TRBV15 and TRBJ2-7; D uncertain. The CDR3 spans 14 residues. The V end was cut by 4 bases, the J end by 7 bases, with 17 bases between. Germline CDR1 is LNHNV and CDR2 is YYDKDF (reference sequence). Written as DNA, the CDR3 is TGTGCCACCAGCATTGGAACTAACCTACGAGAGCAGTACTTC. It yields the protein CATSIGTNLREQYF.

The rearrangement links TRBV19 to TRBJ1-2, with 7 bases lining up with TRBD1. Germline CDR1 LNHDA, CDR2 SQIVND (reference sequence). Germline trimming cut 6 bases from V and 6 bases from J; bases unmatched to any gene: 22. This CDR3 spans 18 amino acids. The CDR3 nucleotides are TGTGCCAGTAGCCCCTTAGGCCCGGTTGCGACAGGGAACCATGGCTACACCTTC. Translated: CASSPLGPVATGNHGYTF.

CDR3 bases: TGTGCCAGCAGTAACCTCCCAGGGGGCGATAGCAATCAGCCCCAGCATTTT. It codes for CASSNLPGGDSNQPQHF. The chain employs TRBV27 and TRBJ1-5, with 8 bases aligning to TRBD1. CDR3 size: 17 residues. The germline V gene encodes CDR1 MNHEY and CDR2 SMNVEV (reference sequence). Trimming at V came to 5 bases and at J to 0 bases, leaving 9 bases not matched to a gene.

This clone was counted once. The chain is built from TRBV5-6 and TRBJ1-6, with D perhaps matching TRBD1 (5 bases). Per germline, CDR1 SGHDT and CDR2 YYEEEE. Trimming took 2 bases from V and 10 from J, leaving 7 bases between them. This CDR3 region has 12 residues. The chain's CDR3 is CASSLWGSPLHF. The CDR3 DNA is TGTGCCAGCAGCTTATGGGGGTCACCCCTCCACTTT.

This clone was counted between two and nine times. The V call is TRBV11-2, the J call TRBJ2-7, with a tentative D call TRBD2 (5 bases). Looked up from germline, CDR1 is SGHAT and CDR2 is FQNNGV. This CDR3 comprises 12 residues. V dropped 5 bases and J dropped 6 bases, with 11 bases sitting between them. The CDR3 nucleotides are TGTGCCAGCAGCGACGAGGGTGGCGAGCAGTACTTC. This codes for CASSDEGGEQYF.

The V and J genes are TRBV4-3 and TRBJ2-1; 7 nucleotides line up with TRBD2. V trimming: 5 bases; J trimming: 9 bases; junction bases outside the gene matches: 10. The CDR3 totals 14 residues. CDR1 is LGHNA, CDR2 YSLEER, per germline. CDR3 loop: CASSSLGGYGEQFF. The CDR3 DNA reads TGCGCCAGCAGCTCCCTGGGGGGGTATGGTGAGCAGTTCTTC.

The chain has TRBV5-8 and TRBJ1-5; D is uncertain. Germline CDR1 is SGHTS and CDR2 is YDEGEE. V was cut by 6 bases and J by 3 bases, with 10 bases left in between. This CDR3 has 13 residues. CDR3 DNA sequence: TGTGCCAGCACTGGAATCAACAATCAGCCCCAGCATTTT. Its protein product is CASTGINNQPQHF.

The chain employs TRBV6-6 and TRBJ2-5, with D possibly matching TRBD1 (5 bases). The CDR3 has 14 amino acids. The germline V gene has CDR1 MNHNY and CDR2 SVGAGI (reference sequence). V gave up 0 bases and J gave up 3 bases, with 8 bases separating them. CDR3 sequence: CASSYSGREETQYF. CDR3 DNA: TGTGCCAGCAGTTACTCAGGCAGGGAAGAGACCCAGTACTTC.

The sample holds one count of this clone. The chain carries TRBV28 and TRBJ1-1; D is possibly TRBD1 (5 bases). CDR3 length: 14 amino acids. In germline, CDR1 is MDHEN, CDR2 SYDVKM. Trimming shortened V by 7 bases and J by 1 base, and 13 bases separated the two germline ends. The CDR3 DNA reads as TGTGCCAGCATGGTCCGGACAAAGAACACTGAAGCTTTCTTT. Its translation: CASMVRTKNTEAFF.

The J gene is TRBJ2-4, the V gene TRBV9; TRBD1 matches 7 bases. V dropped 4 bases and J dropped 2; count of bases not matched to a gene: 3. CDR3 length: 14 amino acids. Germline V gene sequence: CDR1 SGDLS, CDR2 YYNGEE. The CDR3 loop is CASSPTGTKNIQYF. The CDR3, as DNA: TGTGCCAGCAGCCCGACAGGGACCAAAAACATTCAGTACTTC.

The V call is TRBV5-1, the J call TRBJ2-7; maybe TRBD1 (6 bases). V lost 7 bases to trimming and J lost 4 bases, with 18 bases between them. CDR1 is SGHRS and CDR2 is YFSETQ in the germline V gene. The length of the CDR3 is 14 residues. CDR3 region: CASSNQGQRYEQYF. CDR3 coding DNA: TGCGCCAGCTCTAACCAGGGGCAGCGTTACGAGCAGTACTTC.

The V call is TRBV7-2, the J call TRBJ2-1, with TRBD2 matching 7 bases. Trimming took 5 bases from V and 0 from J; bases not matched to a gene: 7. The germline CDR1 and CDR2 sequences are SGHTA and FQGNSA. The CDR3 covers 16 residues. The CDR3 protein is CASSPRAGSSYNEQFF. CDR3 in DNA: TGTGCCAGCAGCCCCCGAGCGGGAAGCTCCTACAATGAGCAGTTCTTC.

Notes on this clone: Different DNA sequences within this sample yield the same CDR3. The rearrangement joins TRBV5-1 to TRBJ1-6, with D possibly TRBD1 on 6 matching bases. CDR3 length: 14 residues. V lost 0 bases and J lost 7, with 8 bases in between. The germline V gene encodes CDR1 SGHRS and CDR2 YFSETQ. CDR3 sequence (DNA): TGCGCCAGCAGCTTGGCCGGGGGCAATTCACCCCTCCACTTT. Protein: CASSLAGGNSPLHF.

V usage is TRBV7-9 and J usage is TRBJ1-1; D ambiguous. Germline values: CDR1 SEHNR, CDR2 FQNEAQ (reference sequence). V was pared by 5 bases and J by 1 base, with 14 bases between. This CDR3 has 15 amino acids. CDR3 in amino acids: CASSILYGSNTEAFF. The CDR3, as DNA: TGTGCCAGCAGCATTCTTTACGGTTCGAACACTGAAGCTTTCTTT.

V and J are TRBV9 and TRBJ1-3, with TRBD1 as a possible D gene (6 bases). Trimming shortened V by 0 bases and J by 2 bases, and 12 bases separated the two germline ends. This CDR3 comprises 16 residues. The germline CDR1 and CDR2 sequences are SGDLS and YYNGEE. The CDR3 nucleotides are TGTGCCAGCAGCGTAGTACCGAGGGGGACTGGAAACACCATATATTTT. It yields the protein CASSVVPRGTGNTIYF.

The gene calls are TRBV19 and TRBJ1-5; maybe TRBD1 (5 bases). The V end lost 2 bases, the J end lost 7 bases, and 15 bases lay between the germline ends. The CDR3 runs to 15 residues. Germline V CDR1 and CDR2: LNHDA, SQIVND (reference sequence). CDR3 nucleotide sequence: TGTGCCAGTAGTATACGAGGGGATCTGAGACAGCCCCAGCATTTT. It specifies CASSIRGDLRQPQHF.

J is TRBJ1-2 and V is TRBV19; TRBD1 aligns across 7 bases. CDR1 is LNHDA, CDR2 SQIVND, per germline (reference sequence). V was clipped by 5 bases and J by 8 bases; unmatched bases: 11. The CDR3 is made up of 14 amino acids. The CDR3 DNA is TGTGCCAGTAGTTTGGCCCTGACAGGGAACGGCTACACCTTC. This codes for CASSLALTGNGYTF.

CDR3 DNA sequence: TGTGCCAGCTCAATTTGGGGACGGGGGAGCTCCTACGAGCAGTACTTC. It yields the protein CASSIWGRGSSYEQYF. This chain connects TRBV18 to TRBJ2-7; possible D gene TRBD2, 6 bases. Per the germline V gene, CDR1 is KGHSH and CDR2 is LQKENI. This CDR3 spans 16 amino acids. The V gene lost 5 bases and the J gene lost 0 bases, with 17 bases spanning the gap.

This chain uses TRBV15 with TRBJ2-7; D gene unclear. The germline gives CDR1 LNHNV, CDR2 YYDKDF (reference sequence). The CDR3 sequence is 15 residues long. With 3 bases removed from V and 4 bases from J, the gap between germline ends came to 16 bases. CDR3 DNA: TGTGCCACCAGCAGCGGGTATGGAGACCCTTACGAGCAGTACTTC. The encoded protein is CATSSGYGDPYEQYF.

The sample holds one count of this clone. The chain is built from TRBV28 and TRBJ2-1; 13 bases match TRBD2. This CDR3 has 17 residues. Losses at the gene ends were 7 bases for V and 5 bases for J; bases not matched to a gene: 11. CDR1 is MDHEN, CDR2 SYDVKM, per germline. The chain's CDR3 is CASTHFTSGRADNEQFF. In DNA form, the CDR3 reads TGTGCCAGCACCCACTTTACTAGCGGGAGGGCGGACAATGAGCAGTTCTTC.

The table lists this clone with a few counts. J is TRBJ1-5 and V is TRBV20-1; D not certain. Germline loops: CDR1 DFQATT, CDR2 SNEGSKA (reference sequence). Trimming left V 7 bases short and J 1 base short, with 5 bases between. This CDR3 contains 11 residues. DNA for the CDR3: TGCAGTGTAGGGAGCAATCAGCCCCAGCATTTT. Protein product: CSVGSNQPQHF.

The rearrangement uses TRBV2 and TRBJ1-3; TRBD1 matches 7 bases. V lost 0 bases, J lost 4 bases, and 3 bases stayed unmatched. The CDR3 covers 15 residues. The germline V gene has CDR1 SNHLY and CDR2 FYNNEI. The CDR3 DNA sequence: TGTGCCAGCAGTGAAGCGGACAGGATCGGAAACACCATATATTTT. Translation gives CASSEADRIGNTIYF.

The chain has TRBV6-6 and TRBJ1-1, with D unresolved. Germline CDR1 is MNHNY and CDR2 is SVGAGI (reference sequence). V lost 5 bases and J 2 bases, leaving 15 bases between the germline ends. This CDR3 contains 15 residues. The CDR3, as DNA: TGTGCCAGCAGTCTGATTGGGAGCCAAAACACTGAAGCTTTCTTT. Its translation is CASSLIGSQNTEAFF.

This chain joins TRBV28 and TRBJ2-2, with a weak D call TRBD2 (6 bases). The V end lost 4 bases, the J end lost 3 bases, and 18 bases lay between the germline ends. Per germline, CDR1 MDHEN and CDR2 SYDVKM. The CDR3 covers 17 residues. The chain's CDR3 is CASSSPTGSSYTGELFF. The DNA of the CDR3 is TGTGCCAGCAGTTCACCAACCGGGAGTAGTTACACCGGGGAGCTGTTTTTT. Supplemented by reference TRBV28 and TRBJ2-2, the full variable domain reads DVKVTQSSRYLVKRTGEKVFLECVQDMDHENMFWYRQDPGLGLRLIYFSYDVKMKEKGDIPEGYSVSREKKERFSLILESASTNQTSMYLCASSSPTGSSYTGELFFGEGSRLTVL.

This chain joins TRBV19 and TRBJ1-1; D gene ambiguous. V dropped 5 bases and J dropped 7 bases, with 8 bases sitting between them. Germline V gene lookup returns CDR1 LNHDA and CDR2 SQIVND (reference sequence). The CDR3 is 11 amino acids. The CDR3 loop reads CASSARGEAFF. DNA of the CDR3: TGTGCCAGTAGTGCACGAGGTGAAGCTTTCTTT.

This chain joins TRBV18 and TRBJ1-1; D gene unclear. This CDR3 comprises 15 residues. Deletions cut 0 bases from V and 1 base from J, with 9 bases between. Germline V gene lookup returns CDR1 KGHSH and CDR2 LQKENI. CDR3 sequence: CASSPPSVGNTEAFF. CDR3 in DNA: TGTGCCAGCTCACCACCATCGGTAGGGAACACTGAAGCTTTCTTT. Supplemented by reference TRBV18 and TRBJ1-1, the full variable domain reads NAGVMQNPRHLVRRRGQEARLRCSPMKGHSHVYWYRQLPEEGLKFMVYLQKENIIDESGMPKERFSAEFPKEGPSILRIQQVVRGDSAAYFCASSPPSVGNTEAFFGQGTRLTVV.

This rearrangement joins TRBV5-1 to TRBJ2-5; 8 bases are shared with TRBD2. Germline V CDR1 and CDR2: SGHRS, YFSETQ. V shed 5 bases, J shed 3 bases, and the junction held 6 bases outside the gene matches. This CDR3 is built from 14 residues. DNA for the CDR3: TGCGCCAGCAGAGTTGCGGGGGGTAAAGAGACCCAGTACTTC. Translating it yields CASRVAGGKETQYF.

The chain carries TRBV6-5 and TRBJ2-1; weak D call: TRBD2 (6 bases). V gave up 4 bases and J gave up 12 bases, with 22 bases separating them. The length of the CDR3 is 15 residues. The germline V gene encodes CDR1 MNHEY and CDR2 SVGAGI. CDR3 nucleotides: TGTGCCAGCAGTTCACGGATAGGGAGGTTATTCGTGCAGTTCTTC. This gives the protein CASSSRIGRLFVQFF.

The chain links TRBV9 to TRBJ2-2; TRBD2 matches 11 bases. V was pared by 2 bases and J by 8 bases, with 11 bases of the junction left unmatched. The CDR3 has 17 residues. CDR1 and CDR2 (germline): SGDLS, YYNGEE. The DNA for the CDR3 is TGTGCCAGCAGCGTGGGACTGCCTAGCGGGGGGCAGGGGGAGCTGTTTTTT. Amino acid sequence: CASSVGLPSGGQGELFF.

The rearrangement uses TRBV6-5 and TRBJ2-7; the match to TRBD2 covers 9 bases. Germline loops: CDR1 MNHEY, CDR2 SVGAGI. V was pared by 0 bases and J by 3 bases, with 3 bases of the junction left unmatched. This CDR3 is 15 amino acids long. For the CDR3, the DNA is TGTGCCAGCAGTTACTCGGCTAGCGGGGACTACGAGCAGTACTTC. Amino acid sequence: CASSYSASGDYEQYF.